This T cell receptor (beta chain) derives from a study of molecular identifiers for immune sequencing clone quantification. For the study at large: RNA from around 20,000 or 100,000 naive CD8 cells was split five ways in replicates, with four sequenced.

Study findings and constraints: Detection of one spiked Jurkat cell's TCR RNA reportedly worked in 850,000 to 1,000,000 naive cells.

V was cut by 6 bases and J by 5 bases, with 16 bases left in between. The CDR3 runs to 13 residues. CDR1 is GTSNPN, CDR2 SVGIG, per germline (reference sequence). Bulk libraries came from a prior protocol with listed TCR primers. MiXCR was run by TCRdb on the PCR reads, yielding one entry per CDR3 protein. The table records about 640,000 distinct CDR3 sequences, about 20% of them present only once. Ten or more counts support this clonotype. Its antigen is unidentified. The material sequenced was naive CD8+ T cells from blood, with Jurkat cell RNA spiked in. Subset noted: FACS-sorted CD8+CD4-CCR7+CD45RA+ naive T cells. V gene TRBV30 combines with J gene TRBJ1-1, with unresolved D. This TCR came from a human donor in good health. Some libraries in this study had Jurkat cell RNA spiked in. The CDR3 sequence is CACPDQTFTEAFF. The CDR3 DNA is TGTGCCTGTCCGGACCAAACCTTTACTGAAGCTTTCTTT.